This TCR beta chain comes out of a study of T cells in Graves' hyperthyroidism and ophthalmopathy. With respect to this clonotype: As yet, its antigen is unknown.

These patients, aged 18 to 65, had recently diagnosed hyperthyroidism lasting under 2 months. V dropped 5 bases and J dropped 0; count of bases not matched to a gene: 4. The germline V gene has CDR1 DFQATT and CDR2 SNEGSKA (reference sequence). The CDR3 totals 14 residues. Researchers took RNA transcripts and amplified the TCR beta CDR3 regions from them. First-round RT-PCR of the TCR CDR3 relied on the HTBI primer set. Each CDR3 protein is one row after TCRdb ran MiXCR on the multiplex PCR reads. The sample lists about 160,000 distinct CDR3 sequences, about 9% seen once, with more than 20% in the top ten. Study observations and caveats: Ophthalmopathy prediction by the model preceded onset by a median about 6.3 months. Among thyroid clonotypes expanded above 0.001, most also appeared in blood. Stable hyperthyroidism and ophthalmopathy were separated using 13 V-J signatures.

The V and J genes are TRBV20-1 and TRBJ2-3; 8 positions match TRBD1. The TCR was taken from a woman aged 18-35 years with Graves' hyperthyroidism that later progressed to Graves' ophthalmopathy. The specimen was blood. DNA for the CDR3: TGCAGTGCTCCGGACAGGGTTAGCACAGATACGCAGTATTTT. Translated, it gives CSAPDRVSTDTQYF.